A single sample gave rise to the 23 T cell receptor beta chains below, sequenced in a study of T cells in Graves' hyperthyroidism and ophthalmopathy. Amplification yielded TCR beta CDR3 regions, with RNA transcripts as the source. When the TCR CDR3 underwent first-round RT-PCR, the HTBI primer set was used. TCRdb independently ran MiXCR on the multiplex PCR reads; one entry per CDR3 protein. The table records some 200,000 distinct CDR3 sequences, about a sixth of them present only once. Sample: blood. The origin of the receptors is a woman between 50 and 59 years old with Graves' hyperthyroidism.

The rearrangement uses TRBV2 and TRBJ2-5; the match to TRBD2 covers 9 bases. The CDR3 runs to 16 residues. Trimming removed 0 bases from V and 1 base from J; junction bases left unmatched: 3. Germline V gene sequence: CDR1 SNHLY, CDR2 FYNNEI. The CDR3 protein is CASSEALAGFQETQYF. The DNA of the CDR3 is TGTGCCAGCAGTGAAGCGCTAGCGGGATTCCAAGAGACCCAGTACTTC.

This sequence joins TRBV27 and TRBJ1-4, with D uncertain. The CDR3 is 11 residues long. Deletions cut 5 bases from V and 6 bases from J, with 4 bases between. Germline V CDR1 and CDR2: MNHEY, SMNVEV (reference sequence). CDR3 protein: CASSRDEKLFF. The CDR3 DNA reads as TGTGCCAGCAGTAGGGATGAAAAACTGTTTTTT.

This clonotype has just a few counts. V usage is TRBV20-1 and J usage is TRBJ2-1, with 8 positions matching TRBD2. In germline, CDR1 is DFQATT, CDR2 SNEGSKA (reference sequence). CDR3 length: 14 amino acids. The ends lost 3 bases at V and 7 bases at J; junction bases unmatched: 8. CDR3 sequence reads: CSAREAVAGNEQFF. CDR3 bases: TGCAGTGCTAGGGAGGCTGTAGCGGGAAATGAGCAGTTCTTC.

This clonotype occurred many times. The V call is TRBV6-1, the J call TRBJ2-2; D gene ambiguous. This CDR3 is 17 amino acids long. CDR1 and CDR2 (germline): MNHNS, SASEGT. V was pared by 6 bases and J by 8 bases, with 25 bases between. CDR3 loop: CASSIDMADFIVGELFF. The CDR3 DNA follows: TGTGCCAGCAGCATCGACATGGCCGATTTTATTGTAGGGGAGCTGTTTTTT.

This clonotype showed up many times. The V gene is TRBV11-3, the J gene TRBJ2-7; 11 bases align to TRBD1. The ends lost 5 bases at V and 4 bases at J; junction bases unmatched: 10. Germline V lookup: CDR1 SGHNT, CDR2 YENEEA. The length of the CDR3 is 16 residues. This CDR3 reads CASSHRPGQGAYEQYF. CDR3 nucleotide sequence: TGTGCCAGCAGCCACAGACCCGGACAGGGGGCTTACGAGCAGTACTTC. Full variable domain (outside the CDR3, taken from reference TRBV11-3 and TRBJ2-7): EAGVVQSPRYKIIEKKQPVAFWCNPISGHNTLYWYLQNLGQGPELLIRYENEEAVDDSQLPKDRFSAERLKGVDSTLKIQPAELGDSAVYLCASSHRPGQGAYEQYFGPGTRLTVT.

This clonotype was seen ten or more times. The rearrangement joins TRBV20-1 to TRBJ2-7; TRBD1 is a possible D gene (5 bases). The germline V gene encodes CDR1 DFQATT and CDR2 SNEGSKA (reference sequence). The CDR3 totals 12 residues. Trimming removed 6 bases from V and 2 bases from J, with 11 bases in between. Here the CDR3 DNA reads TGCAGTGCCCCGGACACCCCCTACGAGCAGTACTTC. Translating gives CSAPDTPYEQYF.

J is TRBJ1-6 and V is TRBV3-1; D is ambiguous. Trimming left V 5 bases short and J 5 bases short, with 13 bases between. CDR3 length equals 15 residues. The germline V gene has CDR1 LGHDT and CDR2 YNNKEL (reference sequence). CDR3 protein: CASSIRPENNSPLHF. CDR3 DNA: TGTGCCAGCAGCATCCGACCCGAAAATAATTCACCCCTCCACTTT.

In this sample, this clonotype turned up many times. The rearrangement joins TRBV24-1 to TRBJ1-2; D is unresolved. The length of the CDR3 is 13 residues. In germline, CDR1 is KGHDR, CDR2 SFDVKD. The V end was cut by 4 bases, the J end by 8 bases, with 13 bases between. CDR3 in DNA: TGTGCCACCAGTGAAAGAGGTCAGGACGGCTACACCTTC. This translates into CATSERGQDGYTF.

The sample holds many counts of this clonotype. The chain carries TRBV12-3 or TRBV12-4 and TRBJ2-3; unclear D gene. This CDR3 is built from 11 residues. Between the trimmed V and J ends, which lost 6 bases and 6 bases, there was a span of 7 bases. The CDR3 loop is CASSPFDTQYF. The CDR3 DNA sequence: TGTGCCAGCAGCCCCTTTGATACGCAGTATTTT.

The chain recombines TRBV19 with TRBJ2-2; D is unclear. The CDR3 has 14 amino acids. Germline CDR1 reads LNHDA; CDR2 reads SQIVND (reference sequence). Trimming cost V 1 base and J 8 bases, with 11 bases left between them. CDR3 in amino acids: CASSIGIWAGELFF. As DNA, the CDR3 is TGTGCCAGTAGTATAGGTATTTGGGCGGGGGAGCTGTTTTTT.

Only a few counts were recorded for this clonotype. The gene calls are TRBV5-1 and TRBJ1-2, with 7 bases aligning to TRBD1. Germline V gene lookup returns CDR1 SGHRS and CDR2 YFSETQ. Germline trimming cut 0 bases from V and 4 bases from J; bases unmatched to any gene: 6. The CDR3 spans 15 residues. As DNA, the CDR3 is TGCGCCAGCAGCTTGGAGGCAGGGGGGAGCTATGGCTACACCTTC. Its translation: CASSLEAGGSYGYTF.

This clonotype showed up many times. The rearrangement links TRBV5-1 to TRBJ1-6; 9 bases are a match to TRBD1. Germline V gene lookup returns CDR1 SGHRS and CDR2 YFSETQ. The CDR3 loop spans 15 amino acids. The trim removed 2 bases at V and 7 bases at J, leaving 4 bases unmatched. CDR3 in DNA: TGCGCCAGCAGCTTCCGACAGGGGGACAATTCACCCCTCCACTTT. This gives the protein CASSFRQGDNSPLHF. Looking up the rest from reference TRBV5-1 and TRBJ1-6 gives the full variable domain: KAGVTQTPRYLIKTRGQQVTLSCSPISGHRSVSWYQQTPGQGLQFLFEYFSETQRNKGNFPGRFSGRQFSNSRSEMNVSTLELGDSALYLCASSFRQGDNSPLHFGNGTRLTVT.

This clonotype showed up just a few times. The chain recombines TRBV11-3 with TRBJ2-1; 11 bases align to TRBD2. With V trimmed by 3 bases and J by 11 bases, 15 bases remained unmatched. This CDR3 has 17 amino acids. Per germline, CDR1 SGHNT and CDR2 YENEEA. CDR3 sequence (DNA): TGTGCCAGCAGCTTTGGTAGCGGGAGGGCCAGAGTTGGGCAGCAGTTCTTC. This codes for CASSFGSGRARVGQQFF.

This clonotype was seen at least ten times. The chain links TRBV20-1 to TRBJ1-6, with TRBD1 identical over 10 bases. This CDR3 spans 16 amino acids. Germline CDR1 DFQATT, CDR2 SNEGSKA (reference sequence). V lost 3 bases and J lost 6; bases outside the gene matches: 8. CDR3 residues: CSARARDRGTNSPLHF. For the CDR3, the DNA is TGCAGTGCTAGGGCCAGGGACAGGGGCACTAATTCACCCCTCCACTTT.

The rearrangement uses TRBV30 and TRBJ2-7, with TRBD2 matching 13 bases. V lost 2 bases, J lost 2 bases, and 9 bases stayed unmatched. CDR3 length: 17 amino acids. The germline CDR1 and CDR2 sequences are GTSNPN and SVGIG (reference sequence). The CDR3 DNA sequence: TGTGCCTGGAGTAGGGGGGGAACTAGCGGGAGGGCCTACGAGCAGTACTTC. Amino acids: CAWSRGGTSGRAYEQYF.

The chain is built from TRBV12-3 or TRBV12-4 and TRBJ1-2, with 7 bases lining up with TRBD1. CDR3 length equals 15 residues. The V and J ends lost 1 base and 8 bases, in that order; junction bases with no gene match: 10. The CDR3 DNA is TGTGCCAGCAGTTTAGAGCCGGACAGGCCACGGGGCTACACCTTC. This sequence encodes CASSLEPDRPRGYTF.

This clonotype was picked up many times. The CDR3 region is CSARERTLMNTEAFF. CDR3 DNA: TGCAGTGCTAGAGAGAGGACCCTTATGAACACTGAAGCTTTCTTT. V is TRBV20-1 and J is TRBJ1-1; D gene unclear. CDR1 is DFQATT, CDR2 SNEGSKA, per germline (reference sequence). The CDR3 contains 15 residues. With 0 bases removed from V and 0 bases from J, the gap between germline ends came to 11 bases.

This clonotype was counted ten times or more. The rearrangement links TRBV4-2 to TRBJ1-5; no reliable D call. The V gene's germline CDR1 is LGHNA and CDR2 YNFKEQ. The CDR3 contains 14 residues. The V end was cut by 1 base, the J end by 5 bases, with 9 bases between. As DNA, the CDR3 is TGTGCCAGCAGCCAAGGTGGTCTGGATCAGCCCCAGCATTTT. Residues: CASSQGGLDQPQHF.

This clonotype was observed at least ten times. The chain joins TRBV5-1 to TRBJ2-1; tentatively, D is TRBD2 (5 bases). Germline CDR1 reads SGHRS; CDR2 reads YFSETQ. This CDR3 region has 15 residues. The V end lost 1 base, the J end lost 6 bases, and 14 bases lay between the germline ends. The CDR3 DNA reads TGCGCCAGCAGCTTGAGGGAGTTAGGGTTCAATGAGCAGTTCTTC. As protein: CASSLRELGFNEQFF.

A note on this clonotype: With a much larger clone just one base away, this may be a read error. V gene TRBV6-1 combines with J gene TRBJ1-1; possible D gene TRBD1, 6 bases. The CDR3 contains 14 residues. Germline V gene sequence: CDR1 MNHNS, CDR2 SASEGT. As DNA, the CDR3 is TGTGCCGGCAGTAACCCAGGGGTTTTGACTGAAGCTTTCTTT. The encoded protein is CAGSNPGVLTEAFF.

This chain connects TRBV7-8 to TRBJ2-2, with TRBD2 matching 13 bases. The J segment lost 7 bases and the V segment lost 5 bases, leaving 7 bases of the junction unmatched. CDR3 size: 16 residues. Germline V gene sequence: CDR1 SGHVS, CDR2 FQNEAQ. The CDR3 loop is CASSPSGLAGVGELFF. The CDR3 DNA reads TGTGCCAGCAGCCCATCCGGACTAGCGGGAGTCGGGGAGCTGTTTTTT.

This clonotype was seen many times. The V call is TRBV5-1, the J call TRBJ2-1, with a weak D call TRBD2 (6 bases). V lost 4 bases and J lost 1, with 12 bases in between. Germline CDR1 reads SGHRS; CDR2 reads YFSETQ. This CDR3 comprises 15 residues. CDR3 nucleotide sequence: TGCGCCAGCAGCCTGGGAGGAGGGTCCTACAATGAGCAGTTCTTC. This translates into CASSLGGGSYNEQFF.

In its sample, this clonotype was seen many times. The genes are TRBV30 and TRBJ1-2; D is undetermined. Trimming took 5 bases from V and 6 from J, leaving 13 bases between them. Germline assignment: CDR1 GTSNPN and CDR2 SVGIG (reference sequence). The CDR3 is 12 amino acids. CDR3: CAWQGFRHGYTF. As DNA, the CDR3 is TGTGCCTGGCAAGGGTTTCGGCATGGCTACACCTTC.